The rows below give T cell receptor beta chains drawn from one sample of a study of CD8 T cells in Susac syndrome. TCRdb reprocessed the immunoSEQ multiplex PCR reads with MiXCR, giving one entry per CDR3 protein. The sample has some 100,000 distinct CDR3 sequences, roughly 93% seen once. The sequenced sample consisted of CD4+ T cells from PBMCs. All receptors come from a human donor with multiple sclerosis. Each CDR3 is given with its conserved first and last residue. D genes are given only for firm matches.

v_gene	j_gene	d_gene	CDR3aa
TRBV12-3/TRBV12-4	TRBJ1-2	NA	CASSLEPGVYGYTF
TRBV9	TRBJ2-2	TRBD1	CASSAWDRATGELFF
TRBV27	TRBJ1-2	NA	CASSLGAFFGYTF
TRBV14	TRBJ2-2	TRBD2	CASSHRRGRTGELFF
TRBV30	TRBJ1-1	NA	CAWTYGTMNTEAFF
TRBV28	TRBJ2-7	TRBD2	CASSLRGGTYEQYF
TRBV29-1	TRBJ1-2	TRBD1	CSAGQGMAYGYTF
TRBV20-1	TRBJ2-5	TRBD1	CSAKGTGRNQETQYF
TRBV5-1	TRBJ2-1	TRBD1	CASSFRQGRTDNEQFF
TRBV19	TRBJ2-1	TRBD2	CASTASGGARDEQFF
TRBV14	TRBJ2-6	NA	CASSLPGRSSGANVLTF
TRBV14	TRBJ2-7	NA	CASSQEPPWDYEQYF
TRBV25-1	TRBJ2-3	NA	CASSRRGGTDTQYF
TRBV25-1	TRBJ1-2	TRBD1	CASSDFGGTGIRYTF
TRBV7-2	TRBJ2-1	NA	CASSGGWPYEFF
TRBV5-1	TRBJ1-1	TRBD1	CASSLYLTGLNTEAFF
TRBV4-1	TRBJ1-3	NA	CASSTPPAGPVGNTIYF
TRBV7-3	TRBJ2-5	TRBD2	CASSPGGDQETQYF
TRBV6-2/TRBV6-3	TRBJ2-1	NA	CASSLGPTVAYNEQFF
TRBV4-1	TRBJ1-5	NA	CASSQAGYSNQPQHF
TRBV18	TRBJ2-3	NA	CASSPGPARDTQYF
TRBV4-1	TRBJ1-2	TRBD1	CASSQGPGGLANYGYTF
TRBV5-1	TRBJ1-2	NA	CASSFGAELSYTF
TRBV5-6	TRBJ2-3	NA	CASSLGVSTDTQYF
TRBV3-1	TRBJ2-4	TRBD2	CASSSGGDAIQYF
TRBV29-1	TRBJ2-1	TRBD2	CSAASGDYNEQFF
TRBV5-4	TRBJ2-5	NA	CASSPGHRETQYF
TRBV11-2	TRBJ1-1	NA	CASSPEVRGAFF
TRBV7-8	TRBJ2-1	NA	CASSLGWGDEQFF
TRBV6-1	TRBJ2-5	NA	CASSEGGQETQYF
TRBV10-3	TRBJ1-2	NA	CAISETRHDYGYTF
TRBV6-6	TRBJ1-1	TRBD1	CASSYSSGTGGTEAFF
TRBV4-3	TRBJ1-5	TRBD1	CASSQELTGDQPQHF
TRBV12-5	TRBJ2-1	NA	CASGLGTTARGDNEQFF
TRBV6-5	TRBJ1-2	NA	CAAGGSAYGYTF
TRBV5-8	TRBJ2-5	NA	CASSRGSGLQETQYF
TRBV7-9	TRBJ1-1	NA	CASSAGGREAFF
TRBV19	TRBJ1-2	NA	CASSMSLSGNYGYTF
TRBV2	TRBJ2-2	TRBD1	CASAGQGNTGELFF
TRBV5-6	TRBJ2-3	NA	CASSLGGGGTDTQYF
TRBV2	TRBJ2-5	NA	CASSEGSRRETQYF
TRBV27	TRBJ1-1	TRBD1	CASSALTGITEAFF
TRBV2	TRBJ2-3	TRBD2	CASSAPGLAGGVDTQYF
TRBV5-1	TRBJ2-7	TRBD1	CASSSGGGTGIYEQYF
TRBV18	TRBJ1-1	TRBD1	CASSPGQLNTEAFF
TRBV27	TRBJ2-7	NA	CASRAWSSYEQYF
TRBV9	TRBJ2-5	TRBD2	CASSVGPGLAEETQYF
TRBV30	TRBJ1-2	NA	CAWSGQIYNYGYTF
TRBV4-2	TRBJ1-1	TRBD1	CASSGTGGGTEAFF
TRBV11-2	TRBJ1-2	NA	CASSLGPGRDYGYTF
TRBV28	TRBJ2-5	NA	CASKEITFQETQYF
TRBV12-3/TRBV12-4	TRBJ2-3	TRBD1	CASSTGAPRDTQYF
TRBV20-1	TRBJ1-1	NA	CSARSPDTEAFF
TRBV11-2	TRBJ1-4	NA	CASSLNSLNEKLFF
TRBV9	TRBJ1-2	NA	CASSVAGGGYTF